The rows below give T cell receptor beta chains drawn from one sample of a study of blood T cell repertoires in COVID-19. Sequencing used immunoSEQ multiplex PCR; TCRdb keeps in-frame clones, though not all of them. The sample has 150,000 to 200,000 clones, more than 65% seen once. Sequencing used peripheral blood. The receptors derive from a human donor with acute or convalescent COVID-19. The donor label of this sample is uncertain. Both conserved end residues are part of each CDR3. D genes are given only for firm matches. Clone size is shown for a subset of rows, as once, few, many or a class of expanded clone.

V: TRBV19; size: .; J: TRBJ1-4; D: .; DNA: TGTGCCAGTAGTATGGGGGGTTTGTCTGAAAAACTGTTTTTT; CDR3: CASSMGGLSEKLFF
V: TRBV5-6; size: .; J: TRBJ1-2; D: .; DNA: TGTGCCAGCAGCTTGTTAGCGGGTATCGGCTATGGCTACACCTTC; CDR3: CASSLLAGIGYGYTF
V: TRBV7-8; size: .; J: TRBJ1-4; D: TRBD1; DNA: TGTGCCAGCAGCTTTGGACAGGGGGGAGAAAAACTGTTTTTT; CDR3: CASSFGQGGEKLFF
V: TRBV21-1; size: .; J: TRBJ2-7; D: .; DNA: TGTGCCAGCAGCAAAGCCCCTGAGCAGTACTTC; CDR3: CASSKAPEQYF
V: TRBV2; size: many; J: TRBJ1-6; D: .; DNA: TGTGCCAGCAGTCCCTATAGTACTAATTCACCCCTCCACTTT; CDR3: CASSPYSTNSPLHF
V: TRBV3-1/TRBV3-2; size: .; J: TRBJ2-4; D: .; DNA: TGTGCCAGCAGCCAAGAAGGGGGTAGGATTCAGTACTTC; CDR3: CASSQEGGRIQYF
V: TRBV7-2; size: .; J: TRBJ2-1; D: TRBD2; DNA: TGTGCCACCAGCTTACAGCGGGGCCCCTACAATGAGCAGTTCTTC; CDR3: CATSLQRGPYNEQFF
V: TRBV5-1; size: .; J: TRBJ2-7; D: TRBD2; DNA: TGCGCCAGCAGCTCGGTTGCCTTAGCGGGGGGTCACTACGAGCAGTACTTC; CDR3: CASSSVALAGGHYEQYF
V: TRBV3-1/TRBV3-2; size: .; J: TRBJ2-5; D: TRBD2; DNA: TGTGCCAGCAGCCAAGGACTAGCGGGAGGAGGGGAGACCCAGTACTTC; CDR3: CASSQGLAGGGETQYF
V: TRBV2; size: .; J: TRBJ2-4; D: .; DNA: TGTGCCAGCAGGGACAGCTCAGCCAAAAACATTCAGTACTTC; CDR3: CASRDSSAKNIQYF
V: TRBV6-5; size: .; J: TRBJ2-7; D: .; DNA: TGTGCCAGCAGTTTTTCGGACGGGGGTTTTAGGGAGCAGTACTTC; CDR3: CASSFSDGGFREQYF
V: TRBV18; size: once; J: TRBJ1-1; D: .; DNA: TGTGCCAGCTCACCCCCGGGGAACACTGAAGCTTTCTTT; CDR3: CASSPPGNTEAFF
V: TRBV10-3; size: .; J: TRBJ2-2; D: .; DNA: TGTGCCATCAGTAACCAGCGGACGGGGAACACCGGGGAGCTGTTTTTT; CDR3: CAISNQRTGNTGELFF
V: TRBV28; size: .; J: TRBJ2-7; D: .; DNA: TGTGCCAGCAGTTCCGCGGCGGGATGGGCCTACGAGCAGTACTTC; CDR3: CASSSAAGWAYEQYF
V: TRBV5-1; size: few; J: TRBJ1-1; D: .; DNA: TGCGCCAGCAGCTTGAACAGCATGAACACTGAAGCTTTCTTT; CDR3: CASSLNSMNTEAFF
V: TRBV5-1; size: .; J: TRBJ2-7; D: .; DNA: TGCGCCAGCAGCTACAGGGTCGGGGAGCAGTACTTC; CDR3: CASSYRVGEQYF
V: TRBV5-1; size: once; J: TRBJ1-2; D: .; DNA: TGCGCCAGCAGCTTGGCCCAACAGGCAGGCTACACCTTC; CDR3: CASSLAQQAGYTF
V: TRBV11-3; size: .; J: TRBJ2-7; D: .; DNA: TGTGCCAGCAGCCGTGGTGAGGAGCAGTACTTC; CDR3: CASSRGEEQYF
V: TRBV11-2; size: .; J: TRBJ2-7; D: TRBD2; DNA: TGTGCCAGCAGCTTTACTAGCGGCCTCGTGGGGGAGCAGTACTTC; CDR3: CASSFTSGLVGEQYF
V: TRBV30; size: .; J: TRBJ2-3; D: TRBD2; DNA: TGTGCCGCTGCCAGCGGGGGCGCGGATACGCAGTATTTT; CDR3: CAAASGGADTQYF
V: TRBV10-3; size: .; J: TRBJ1-2; D: TRBD1; DNA: TGTGCCATCAGTGGCGACAGGGGGCACTATGGCTACACCTTC; CDR3: CAISGDRGHYGYTF
V: TRBV11-2; size: few; J: TRBJ2-5; D: TRBD2; DNA: TGTGCCAGCAGGACCCTAGCGGGGGGGCAGACCCAGTACTTC; CDR3: CASRTLAGGQTQYF
V: TRBV18; size: .; J: TRBJ2-5; D: TRBD1; DNA: TGTGCCAGCTCACCAAGGGACAGTGAGACCCAGTACTTC; CDR3: CASSPRDSETQYF
V: TRBV28; size: .; J: TRBJ1-6; D: .; DNA: TGTGCCAGCATTCCTGGGGGGTCCCCCTATAATTCACCCCTCCACTTT; CDR3: CASIPGGSPYNSPLHF
V: TRBV30; size: .; J: TRBJ1-5; D: .; DNA: TGTGCCTGGTCGGCCGGAGTCAATCAGCCCCAGCATTTT; CDR3: CAWSAGVNQPQHF
V: TRBV28; size: .; J: TRBJ1-4; D: .; DNA: TGTGCCAGCAGTTCCCGACAGGACCCGGGAGAAAAACTGTTTTTT; CDR3: CASSSRQDPGEKLFF
V: TRBV6-5; size: .; J: TRBJ1-5; D: .; DNA: TGTGCCAGCAGACAGGCGATTTATAGCAATCAGCCCCAGCATTTT; CDR3: CASRQAIYSNQPQHF
V: TRBV7-2; size: few; J: TRBJ1-1; D: .; DNA: TGTGCCAGCAGCGCCAACAGGGTAAGGAGCACTGAAGCTTTCTTT; CDR3: CASSANRVRSTEAFF
V: TRBV28; size: .; J: TRBJ2-7; D: .; DNA: TGTGCCAGCAGTTTAGTCGGGGCCTACGAGCAGTACTTC; CDR3: CASSLVGAYEQYF
V: TRBV7-9; size: .; J: TRBJ2-5; D: .; DNA: TGTGCCAGCGGTAGACAAGGAGAGACCCAGTACTTC; CDR3: CASGRQGETQYF
V: TRBV3-1/TRBV3-2; size: .; J: TRBJ2-5; D: TRBD2; DNA: TGTGCCAGCAGCCAAGCAGCGGCTAGCGGGCAAGGCAAAGAGACCCAGTACTTC; CDR3: CASSQAAASGQGKETQYF
V: TRBV30; size: .; J: TRBJ1-4; D: TRBD1; DNA: TGTGCCTGGAGTCCGGGACAGGGGTCGTCTAATGAAAAACTGTTTTTT; CDR3: CAWSPGQGSSNEKLFF
V: TRBV5-5; size: .; J: TRBJ1-2; D: .; DNA: TGTGCCAGCAGCTCGGCCCACGAGGGCTATGGCTACACCTTC; CDR3: CASSSAHEGYGYTF